This is a list of T cell receptor beta chains from one sample in a study of blood T cell repertoires in COVID-19. The assay was immunoSEQ multiplex PCR, and TCRdb's table has in-frame clones only and misses some. The sample has over 200,000 clones, over 75% seen once. What was sequenced was peripheral blood. These TCRs come from a man in his forties with active or convalescent COVID-19. Each CDR3 is given with its conserved first and last residue. The order of the fields is clone size, V gene, D gene, J gene, CDR3 protein, CDR3 DNA. The D gene is left open where the match is weak. Some rows mark clone size as missing; the rest say once, few, many or name a class of expanded clone.

>.|TRBV27|TRBD1|TRBJ1-1
CASSPRTGPEAFF
TGTGCCAGCAGTCCCCGGACAGGGCCTGAAGCTTTCTTT
>once|TRBV11-2|TRBD2|TRBJ2-1
CASSAIPSGLYNEQFF
TGTGCCAGCAGCGCAATCCCTAGCGGGCTCTACAATGAGCAGTTCTTC
>.|TRBV2|TRBD1|TRBJ2-5
CARTLGQEETQYF
TGTGCCAGAACCTTAGGACAGGAAGAGACCCAGTACTTC
>.|TRBV5-4|.|TRBJ1-4
CASSLVGGDTNEKLFF
TGTGCCAGCAGCTTGGTGGGCGGGGACACTAATGAAAAACTGTTTTTT
>.|TRBV24-1|.|TRBJ2-7
CATSGPRGGGWAYEQYF
TGTGCCACCAGTGGCCCCCGAGGAGGGGGCTGGGCCTACGAGCAGTACTTC
>.|TRBV6-6|TRBD2|TRBJ2-3
CASSPGLAGGHSKASTDTQYF
TGTGCCAGCAGCCCGGGACTAGCGGGGGGCCACAGCAAAGCTAGCACAGATACGCAGTATTTT
>.|TRBV3-1/TRBV3-2|TRBD1|TRBJ1-2
CASSPQGGYRGRRGYTF
TGTGCCAGCAGCCCGCAGGGGGGGTACAGGGGGCGCCGTGGCTACACCTTC
>.|TRBV18|TRBD1|TRBJ1-5
CASSPWDRGSNQPQHF
TGTGCCAGCTCACCTTGGGACAGGGGTAGCAATCAGCCCCAGCATTTT
>.|TRBV5-4|.|TRBJ2-3
CASSLTGRTDTQYF
TGTGCCAGCAGCTTAACGGGGAGAACAGATACGCAGTATTTT
>once|TRBV9|TRBD2|TRBJ2-7
CASSAVGGGNYEQYF
TGTGCCAGCAGCGCAGTCGGCGGGGGAAACTACGAGCAGTACTTC
>.|TRBV7-9|.|TRBJ2-1
CASSLSPLQNEQFF
TGTGCCAGCAGCTTATCCCCCTTACAGAATGAGCAGTTCTTC
>.|TRBV5-8|.|TRBJ1-5
CASNQDGGTQPQHF
TGTGCCAGCAACCAGGACGGAGGGACTCAGCCCCAGCATTTT
>.|TRBV24-1|TRBD1|TRBJ1-2
CATSDPGQGEDYGYTF
TGTGCCACCAGTGACCCGGGACAGGGGGAAGACTATGGCTACACCTTC
>.|TRBV30|TRBD2|TRBJ2-5
CASEDSLAGAVETQYF
TGTGCCTCCGAAGACTCTCTAGCGGGAGCCGTAGAGACCCAGTACTTC
>.|TRBV5-1|.|TRBJ1-2
CASSGAVSDGYTF
TGCGCCAGCAGCGGCGCGGTTAGTGATGGCTACACCTTC
>.|TRBV30|TRBD1|TRBJ1-4
CAWRGLGGEKLFF
TGTGCCTGGCGGGGGCTAGGGGGCGAAAAACTGTTTTTT
>.|TRBV24-1|TRBD2|TRBJ2-1
CATSDFVLGGNPYNEQFF
TGTGCCACCAGTGATTTTGTTTTGGGAGGGAATCCCTACAATGAGCAGTTCTTC
>once|TRBV28|.|TRBJ2-1
CASSLSGVRGNEQFF
TGTGCCAGCAGTTTATCGGGGGTCCGGGGGAATGAGCAGTTCTTC
>.|TRBV6-5|.|TRBJ1-6
CASSWTVSSYNSPLHF
TGTGCCAGCAGTTGGACAGTTAGCTCCTATAATTCACCCCTCCACTTT
>.|TRBV29-1|.|TRBJ1-1
CSVEEGGLKSEAFF
TGCAGCGTTGAAGAAGGAGGGCTTAAGAGTGAAGCTTTCTTT
>.|TRBV7-9|.|TRBJ2-6
CASSLTSAGSGANVLTF
TGTGCCAGCAGCTTAACGTCAGCAGGATCGGGGGCCAACGTCCTGACTTTC
>.|TRBV27|TRBD1|TRBJ1-1
CASSLLQGANTEAFF
TGTGCCAGCAGTTTATTACAGGGGGCGAACACTGAAGCTTTCTTT
>.|TRBV7-9|TRBD2|TRBJ2-3
CASSRVLAGGTDTQYF
TGTGCCAGCAGCCGAGTACTAGCGGGAGGGACAGATACGCAGTATTTT
>.|TRBV3-1/TRBV3-2|TRBD1|TRBJ1-1
CASSQGGRGSDTEAFF
TGTGCCAGCAGCCAAGGGGGCAGGGGGAGTGACACTGAAGCTTTCTTT
>.|TRBV28|.|TRBJ2-4
CASSFARAGSAIKKNIQYF
TGTGCCAGCAGTTTTGCAAGGGCGGGATCAGCTATAAAAAAAAACATTCAGTACTTC
>.|TRBV5-5|.|TRBJ2-2
CASSLWPGTNTGELFF
TGTGCCAGCAGCTTGTGGCCAGGGACAAACACCGGGGAGCTGTTTTTT
>.|TRBV28|.|TRBJ2-2
CASSWPRPPGELFF
TGTGCCAGCAGTTGGCCTAGGCCCCCCGGGGAGCTGTTTTTT
>.|TRBV5-5|.|TRBJ2-5
CASSYARGEETQYF
TGTGCCAGCAGCTACGCTCGCGGGGAAGAGACCCAGTACTTC
>.|TRBV11-2|TRBD2|TRBJ2-3
CASSFGRTSDRDTQYF
TGTGCCAGCAGCTTCGGCCGGACTAGCGACAGAGATACGCAGTATTTT
>.|TRBV7-3|TRBD2|TRBJ2-5
CASSPRGRTSRFQETQYF
TGTGCCAGCAGCCCTCGTGGGAGGACTAGCCGATTCCAAGAGACCCAGTACTTC
>.|TRBV28|TRBD1|TRBJ1-1
CASSLGQKAFF
TGTGCCAGCAGTTTGGGACAGAAAGCTTTCTTT
>once|TRBV28|TRBD1|TRBJ1-5
CASSSGQAPFRNQPQHF
TGTGCCAGCAGTTCGGGACAGGCGCCTTTTCGCAATCAGCCCCAGCATTTT
>few|TRBV29-1|.|TRBJ1-1
CSVETGKGTEAFF
TGCAGCGTTGAAACGGGGAAAGGGACTGAAGCTTTCTTT
>.|TRBV7-2|.|TRBJ2-2
CASSSPSGGINTGELFF
TGTGCCAGCAGCTCACCTAGTGGCGGGATTAACACCGGGGAGCTGTTTTTT
>.|TRBV5-4|.|TRBJ2-2
CASSLGTANTGELFF
TGTGCCAGCAGCTTGGGGACAGCAAACACCGGGGAGCTGTTTTTT
>.|TRBV5-4|.|TRBJ1-4
CASSLRGTLNEKLFF
TGTGCCAGCAGCTTGCGGGGGACTCTTAATGAAAAACTGTTTTTT
>.|TRBV18|TRBD1|TRBJ2-7
CASSLRTGGRYEQYF
TGTGCCAGCTCACTCCGGACAGGGGGTCGCTACGAGCAGTACTTC
>many|TRBV6-4|TRBD1|TRBJ1-5
CASSPGTGGNQPQHF
TGTGCCAGCAGCCCAGGGACAGGGGGCAATCAGCCCCAGCATTTT
>.|TRBV5-1|.|TRBJ1-1
CASSQAPRRGAGTEAFF
TGCGCCAGCAGCCAGGCTCCCAGGAGGGGCGCCGGCACTGAAGCTTTCTTT
>.|TRBV27|TRBD1|TRBJ1-2
CASGLLQGAIGYTF
TGTGCCAGCGGACTCCTACAGGGGGCGATTGGCTACACCTTC
>.|TRBV9|.|TRBJ2-1
CASSVLSLMREQFF
TGTGCCAGCAGCGTACTTTCCTTAATGAGAGAGCAGTTCTTC
>.|TRBV28|.|TRBJ1-1
CASGATVNTEAFF
TGTGCCAGCGGGGCGACAGTTAACACTGAAGCTTTCTTT
>few|TRBV5-4|TRBD1|TRBJ1-1
CASSAGTGRTNTEAFF
TGTGCCAGCAGCGCGGGGACAGGGCGAACGAACACTGAAGCTTTCTTT
>.|TRBV11-2|TRBD1|TRBJ1-4
CASSVGTGATNEKLFF
TGTGCCAGCAGCGTCGGGACAGGGGCAACTAATGAAAAACTGTTTTTT
>.|TRBV5-6|.|TRBJ1-5
CASSRQNQPQHF
TGTGCCAGCAGCCGACAGAATCAGCCCCAGCATTTT
>.|TRBV30|.|TRBJ2-2
CAWTTGRNTGELFF
TGTGCCTGGACCACAGGCAGAAACACCGGGGAGCTGTTTTTT
>.|TRBV7-9|.|TRBJ1-3
CASSLLAVEAGNTIYF
TGTGCCAGCAGCCTACTAGCGGTAGAAGCTGGAAACACCATATATTTT
>.|TRBV5-1|.|TRBJ1-1
CASTNGGIWGTEAFF
TGCGCCAGCACCAATGGGGGCATATGGGGCACTGAAGCTTTCTTT
>.|TRBV19|TRBD1|TRBJ2-1
CASSIDHRAGGRNNEQFF
TGTGCCAGTAGTATAGATCATCGAGCAGGGGGACGAAACAATGAGCAGTTCTTC
>once|TRBV28|TRBD1|TRBJ1-1
CASSSLDRGDTEAFF
TGTGCCAGCAGTTCCCTGGACAGGGGGGATACTGAAGCTTTCTTT
>.|TRBV7-9|TRBD1|TRBJ1-5
CASSLTPDRGSNQPQHF
TGTGCCAGCAGCTTAACCCCCGACAGGGGAAGCAATCAGCCCCAGCATTTT
>.|TRBV19|.|TRBJ1-2
CASSMLAGFDYGYTF
TGTGCCAGTAGTATGTTGGCAGGCTTTGACTATGGCTACACCTTC
>.|TRBV4-1|.|TRBJ2-1
CASSRVSGEQFF
TGCGCCAGCAGCCGGGTCTCGGGTGAGCAGTTCTTC
>.|TRBV23-1|.|TRBJ2-7
CASSQLGSRHEQYF
TGCGCCAGCAGTCAATTGGGCAGCCGCCACGAGCAGTACTTC
>few|TRBV19|.|TRBJ2-1
CASSTRAGGYEQFF
TGTGCCAGTAGTACACGGGCCGGAGGCTATGAGCAGTTCTTC